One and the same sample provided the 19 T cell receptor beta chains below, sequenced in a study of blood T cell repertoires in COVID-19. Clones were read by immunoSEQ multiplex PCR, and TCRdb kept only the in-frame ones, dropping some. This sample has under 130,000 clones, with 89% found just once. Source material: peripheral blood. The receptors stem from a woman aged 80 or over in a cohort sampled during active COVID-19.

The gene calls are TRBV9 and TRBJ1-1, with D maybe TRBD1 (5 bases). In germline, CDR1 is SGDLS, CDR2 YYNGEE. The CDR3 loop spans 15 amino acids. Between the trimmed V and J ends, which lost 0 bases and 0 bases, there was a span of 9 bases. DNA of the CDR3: TGTGCCAGCAGCGTAGGAAACAGGATGAACACTGAAGCTTTCTTT. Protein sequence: CASSVGNRMNTEAFF.

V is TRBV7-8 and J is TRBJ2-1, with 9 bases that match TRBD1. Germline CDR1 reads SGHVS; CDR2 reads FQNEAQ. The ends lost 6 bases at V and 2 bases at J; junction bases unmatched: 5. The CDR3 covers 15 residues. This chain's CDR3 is CASSPRQGAYNEQFF. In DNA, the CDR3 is TGTGCCAGCAGTCCTAGACAGGGGGCCTACAATGAGCAGTTCTTC. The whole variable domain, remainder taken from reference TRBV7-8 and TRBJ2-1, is GAGVSQSPRYKVAKRGQDVALRCDPISGHVSLFWYQQALGQGPEFLTYFQNEAQLDKSGLPSDRFFAERPEGSVSTLKIQRTQQEDSAVYLCASSPRQGAYNEQFFGPGTRLTVL.

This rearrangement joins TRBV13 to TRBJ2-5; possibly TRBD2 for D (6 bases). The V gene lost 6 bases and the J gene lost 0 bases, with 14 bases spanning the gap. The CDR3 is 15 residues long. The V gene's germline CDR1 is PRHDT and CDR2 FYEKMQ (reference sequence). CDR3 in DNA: TGTGCCAGCAGTCAAAGGACTACACACCAAGAGACCCAGTACTTC. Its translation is CASSQRTTHQETQYF.

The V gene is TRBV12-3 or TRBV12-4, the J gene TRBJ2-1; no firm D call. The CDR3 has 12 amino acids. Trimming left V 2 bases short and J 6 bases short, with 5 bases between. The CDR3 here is CASSLYLNEQFF. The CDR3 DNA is TGTGCCAGCAGTTTATATCTCAATGAGCAGTTCTTC.

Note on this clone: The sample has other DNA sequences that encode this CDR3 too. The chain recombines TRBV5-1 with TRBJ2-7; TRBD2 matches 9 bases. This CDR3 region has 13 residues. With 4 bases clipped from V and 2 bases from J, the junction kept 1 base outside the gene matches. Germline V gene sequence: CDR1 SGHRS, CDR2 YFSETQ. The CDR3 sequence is CASSPSGTYEQYF. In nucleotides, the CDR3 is TGCGCCAGCAGCCCTAGCGGGACCTACGAGCAGTACTTC.

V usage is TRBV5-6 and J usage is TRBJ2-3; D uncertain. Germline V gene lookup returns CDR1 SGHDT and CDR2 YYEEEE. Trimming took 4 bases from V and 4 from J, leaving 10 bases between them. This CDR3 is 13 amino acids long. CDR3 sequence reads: CASSRSPADTQYF. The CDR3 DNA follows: TGTGCCAGCAGCCGTAGCCCAGCAGATACGCAGTATTTT.

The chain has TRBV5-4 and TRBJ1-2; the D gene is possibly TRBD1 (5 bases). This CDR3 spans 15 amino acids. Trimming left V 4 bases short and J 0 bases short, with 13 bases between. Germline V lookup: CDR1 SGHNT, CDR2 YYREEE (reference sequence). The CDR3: CASSKNQGSNYGYTF. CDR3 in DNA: TGTGCCAGCAGCAAGAATCAGGGATCTAACTATGGCTACACCTTC.

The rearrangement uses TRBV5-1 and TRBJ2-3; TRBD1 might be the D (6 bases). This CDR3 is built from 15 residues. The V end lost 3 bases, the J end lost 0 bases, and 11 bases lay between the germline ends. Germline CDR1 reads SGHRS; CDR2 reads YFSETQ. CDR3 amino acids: CASSSGASSTDTQYF. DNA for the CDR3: TGCGCCAGCAGCTCAGGGGCCTCTAGCACAGATACGCAGTATTTT.

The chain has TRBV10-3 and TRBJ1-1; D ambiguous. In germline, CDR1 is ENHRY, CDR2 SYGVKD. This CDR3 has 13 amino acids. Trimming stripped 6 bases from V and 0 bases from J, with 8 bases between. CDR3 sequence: CAISRGLNTEAFF. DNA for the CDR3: TGTGCCATCAGCCGGGGTTTGAACACTGAAGCTTTCTTT.

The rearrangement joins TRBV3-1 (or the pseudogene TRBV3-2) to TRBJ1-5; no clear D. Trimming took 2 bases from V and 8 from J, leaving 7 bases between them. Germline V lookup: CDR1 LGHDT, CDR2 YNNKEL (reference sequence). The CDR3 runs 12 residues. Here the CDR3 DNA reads TGTGCCAGCAGCCAATCTACGGAGCCCCAGCATTTT. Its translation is CASSQSTEPQHF.

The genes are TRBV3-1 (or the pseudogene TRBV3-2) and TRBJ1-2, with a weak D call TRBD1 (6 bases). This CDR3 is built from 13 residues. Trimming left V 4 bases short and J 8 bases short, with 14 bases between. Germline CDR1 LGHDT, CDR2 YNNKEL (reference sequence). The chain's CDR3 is CASSPGGARGYTF. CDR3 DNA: TGTGCCAGCAGCCCGGGGGGGGCGCGGGGCTACACCTTC.

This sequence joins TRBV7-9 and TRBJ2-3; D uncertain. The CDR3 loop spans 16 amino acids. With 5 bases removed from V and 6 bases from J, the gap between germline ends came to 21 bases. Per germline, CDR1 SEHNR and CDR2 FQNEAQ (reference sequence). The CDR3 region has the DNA TGTGCCAGCAGCCCCCGTGCGGCCAACCCTGTGGATACGCAGTATTTT. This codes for CASSPRAANPVDTQYF.

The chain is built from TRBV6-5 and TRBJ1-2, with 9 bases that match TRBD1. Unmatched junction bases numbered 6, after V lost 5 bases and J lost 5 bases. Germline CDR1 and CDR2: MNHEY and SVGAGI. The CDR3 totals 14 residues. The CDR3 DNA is TGTGCCAGCAGTCGGACAGGGGACGATTATGGCTACACCTTC. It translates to CASSRTGDDYGYTF.

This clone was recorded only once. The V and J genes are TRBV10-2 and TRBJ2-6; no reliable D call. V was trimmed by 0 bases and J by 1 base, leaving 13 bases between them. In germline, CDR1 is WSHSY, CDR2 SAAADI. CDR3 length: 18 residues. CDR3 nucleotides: TGCGCCAGCAGTGAGTCACTAAGCGTGGCTTCTGGGGCCAACGTCCTGACTTTC. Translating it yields CASSESLSVASGANVLTF.

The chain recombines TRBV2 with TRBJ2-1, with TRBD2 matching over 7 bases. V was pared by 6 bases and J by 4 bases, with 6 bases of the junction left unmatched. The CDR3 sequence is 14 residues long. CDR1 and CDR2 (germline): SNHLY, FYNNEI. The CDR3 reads CASRTGTNYNEQFF. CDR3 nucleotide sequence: TGTGCCAGCAGGACCGGGACTAATTACAATGAGCAGTTCTTC.

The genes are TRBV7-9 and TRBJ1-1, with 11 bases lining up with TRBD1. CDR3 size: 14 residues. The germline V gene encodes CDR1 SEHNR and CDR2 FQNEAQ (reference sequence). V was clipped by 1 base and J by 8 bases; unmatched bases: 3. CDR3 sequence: CASSLGTGGVEAFF. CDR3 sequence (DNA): TGTGCCAGCAGCTTAGGGACAGGGGGCGTCGAAGCTTTCTTT.

The CDR3: CASSSRDFSYEQYF. CDR3 DNA sequence: TGTGCCAGCAGCTCCCGGGACTTCTCCTACGAGCAGTACTTC. The chain uses TRBV13 and TRBJ2-7; D possibly corresponds to TRBD2 (6 bases). Germline CDR1 is PRHDT and CDR2 is FYEKMQ (reference sequence). The CDR3 spans 14 residues. V lost 4 bases and J lost 0, with 10 bases in between.

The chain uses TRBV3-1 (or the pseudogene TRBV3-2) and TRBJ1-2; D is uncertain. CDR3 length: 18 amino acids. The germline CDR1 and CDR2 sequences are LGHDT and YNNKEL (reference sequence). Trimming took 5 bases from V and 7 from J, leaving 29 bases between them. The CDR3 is CASSDPTAASSLLGGYTF. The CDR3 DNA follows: TGTGCCAGCAGCGATCCAACCGCGGCCTCCTCCTTACTAGGTGGCTACACCTTC.

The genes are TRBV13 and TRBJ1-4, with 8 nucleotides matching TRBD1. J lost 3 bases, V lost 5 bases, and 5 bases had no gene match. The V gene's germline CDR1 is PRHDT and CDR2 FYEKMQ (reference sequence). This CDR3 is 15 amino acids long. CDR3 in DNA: TGTGCCAGCAGCACCACAGGGGGTGCTAATGAAAAACTGTTTTTT. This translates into CASSTTGGANEKLFF.